A selection of T cell receptor beta chains follows, all from one sample in a study of early T cells in non-severe SARS-CoV-2 infection. TCRdb used MiXCR to reprocess the 5' RACE reads, holding one entry per CDR3 protein. The sample carries around 80,000 distinct CDR3 sequences, less than 15% recorded once. The sequencing sample was made of whole blood. The receptors originated from an adult who was a healthcare worker with PCR-confirmed SARS-CoV-2 infection or an uninfected control (not recorded which). CDR3s include the opening cysteine and the closing phenylalanine or tryptophan. The D gene is left open where the match is weak. Clone sizes are given selectively: once, few, many, or a class where the clone is expanded.

j_call clone_size d_call v_call cdr3_aa cdr3_nt
TRBJ2-5 - - TRBV12-3/TRBV12-4 CASSLVEQETQYF TGTGCCAGCAGTTTGGTAGAACAAGAGACCCAGTACTTC
TRBJ2-4 few - TRBV18 CASSGAEENIQYF TGTGCCAGCTCCGGGGCCGAGGAGAACATTCAGTACTTC
TRBJ2-7 - TRBD1 TRBV7-2 CASSSRAGTGVTEQYF TGTGCCAGCAGCTCGAGGGCAGGGACAGGGGTCACCGAGCAGTACTTC
TRBJ2-3 many TRBD1 TRBV5-5 CASSLAGGVPDTQYF TGTGCCAGCAGCTTGGCAGGGGGCGTACCAGATACGCAGTATTTT
TRBJ2-2 many - TRBV7-9 CASSLLAGELFF TGTGCCAGCAGCTTACTTGCCGGGGAGCTGTTTTTT
TRBJ2-5 - TRBD1 TRBV2 CASRRQGQETQYF TGTGCCAGCAGGCGACAGGGACAAGAGACCCAGTACTTC
TRBJ2-2 many - TRBV5-4 CASSLKQGSTGELFF TGTGCCAGCAGCTTAAAACAGGGTAGCACCGGGGAGCTGTTTTTT
TRBJ1-1 - - TRBV20-1 CSASSTAVNTEAFF TGCAGTGCTAGTTCGACAGCGGTGAACACTGAAGCTTTCTTT
TRBJ2-7 many TRBD2 TRBV20-1 CSAMSGRAREQYF TGCAGTGCTATGAGCGGGAGGGCTAGAGAGCAGTACTTC
TRBJ2-5 - - TRBV28 CASSLPSTGLRYF TGTGCCAGCAGTTTACCCTCAACGGGGTTACGGTACTTC
TRBJ1-5 - - TRBV29-1 CSVSGLNQPQHF TGCAGCGTTTCGGGACTGAATCAGCCCCAGCATTTT
TRBJ2-1 many - TRBV20-1 CSVRSGSLSYNEQFF TGCAGTGTCCGGAGCGGGTCCCTCTCCTACAATGAGCAGTTCTTC
TRBJ2-5 few TRBD2 TRBV7-8 CASSLGGLALIQETQYF TGTGCCAGCAGCTTAGGGGGACTAGCGCTAATCCAAGAGACCCAGTACTTC
TRBJ2-1 many - TRBV20-1 CSAPTSSSSYNEQFF TGCAGTGCACCCACTAGTTCGAGCTCCTACAATGAGCAGTTCTTC
TRBJ1-4 many - TRBV25-1 CASSECKMYYEKLFF TGTGCCAGCAGTGAATGTAAGATGTATTACGAAAAACTGTTTTTT
TRBJ1-5 - TRBD1 TRBV7-8 CASSLRDRGFPGQPQHF TGTGCCAGCAGCTTAAGGGACAGGGGATTTCCTGGACAGCCCCAGCATTTT
TRBJ2-1 - TRBD2 TRBV2 CASKELADFNEQFF TGTGCCAGCAAAGAACTAGCGGACTTCAATGAGCAGTTCTTC
TRBJ2-5 many TRBD1 TRBV27 CASSLTGEETQYF TGTGCCAGCAGTTTAACAGGGGAAGAGACCCAGTACTTC
TRBJ2-3 - TRBD2 TRBV5-1 CASHDPTSGASTDTQYF TGCGCCAGTCACGATCCCACTAGCGGCGCGAGCACAGATACGCAGTATTTT
TRBJ2-7 - TRBD1 TRBV30 CAGTYRGTYEQYF TGTGCCGGAACCTACAGGGGGACCTACGAGCAGTACTTC
TRBJ1-4 - - TRBV18 CASSPFRGDNEKLFF TGTGCCAGCTCACCATTTCGGGGGGATAATGAAAAACTGTTTTTT
TRBJ2-3 - - TRBV9 CASSVATGGGDTQYF TGTGCCAGCAGCGTAGCTACGGGGGGCGGCGATACGCAGTATTTT
TRBJ2-1 - - TRBV27 CASSSGSPQFF TGTGCCAGCAGTTCAGGCAGTCCTCAGTTCTTC
TRBJ2-5 - TRBD2 TRBV18 CASSPQAGAETQYF TGTGCCAGCTCACCACAAGCGGGAGCGGAGACCCAGTACTTC
TRBJ2-3 many TRBD1 TRBV5-1 CASSRGDSTRDTQYF TGCGCCAGCAGCCGAGGGGACAGCACCAGGGATACGCAGTATTTT
TRBJ2-3 many TRBD2 TRBV30 CAWSLASGDNTQYF TGTGCCTGGAGTTTGGCTAGCGGGGATAATACGCAGTATTTT
TRBJ2-3 - TRBD2 TRBV29-1 CSVEASGRRTDTQYF TGCAGCGTTGAGGCTAGCGGGAGGCGGACAGATACGCAGTATTTT
TRBJ2-3 many - TRBV7-9 CASTSLEDTQYF TGTGCCAGCACCTCCCTAGAGGATACGCAGTATTTT
TRBJ2-1 - TRBD1 TRBV12-3/TRBV12-4 CASSLQGAIPYNEQFF TGTGCCAGCAGTTTACAGGGGGCGATTCCTTACAATGAGCAGTTCTTC
TRBJ2-4 - - TRBV6-5 CASSQGNIQYF TGTGCCAGCTCCCAGGGGAACATTCAGTACTTC
TRBJ2-1 - - TRBV7-9 CASSSPANEQFF TGTGCCAGCAGCTCCCCAGCCAATGAGCAGTTCTTC
TRBJ2-1 many - TRBV29-1 CSVVTATSYNEQFF TGCAGCGTTGTTACTGCAACCTCCTACAATGAGCAGTTCTTC
TRBJ2-7 - - TRBV28 CASSYTGRGYEQYF TGTGCCAGCAGCTATACAGGGAGGGGCTACGAGCAGTACTTC
TRBJ2-2 - TRBD2 TRBV7-6 CASTKLAGVSGELFF TGTGCCAGCACCAAACTAGCGGGAGTATCCGGGGAGCTGTTTTTT
TRBJ2-3 few - TRBV11-2 CASMYTDTQYF TGTGCCAGCATGTACACAGATACGCAGTATTTT
TRBJ2-5 few - TRBV28 CASSFGADGETQYF TGTGCCAGCAGTTTTGGCGCGGATGGAGAGACCCAGTACTTC
TRBJ2-7 - - TRBV9 CASSANSDEQYF TGTGCCAGCAGCGCGAACTCCGACGAGCAGTACTTC
TRBJ2-3 many TRBD1 TRBV28 CASSSPGGQGLDTQYF TGTGCCAGCAGTAGCCCCGGGGGACAGGGGTTAGATACGCAGTATTTT
TRBJ2-3 few TRBD2 TRBV6-4 CASRLTSGSADTQYF TGTGCCAGCAGACTCACTAGCGGGAGCGCAGATACGCAGTATTTT
TRBJ2-3 few - TRBV3-1 CASSRRGDTQYF TGTGCCAGCAGCCGCAGAGGTGATACGCAGTATTTT